A single sample gave rise to the 32 T cell receptor beta chains below, sequenced in a study of T cells in Graves' hyperthyroidism and ophthalmopathy. Amplification of TCR beta CDR3 regions used RNA as the template. A set of HTBI primers served as the primers for a first-round RT-PCR of the TCR CDR3. TCRdb used MiXCR to reprocess the multiplex PCR reads, holding one entry per CDR3 protein. Altogether about 560,000 distinct CDR3 sequences are present, 14% being singletons, with the ten largest covering 11% to 15%. The sample comprised blood. These receptors were obtained from a woman in her thirties or forties with Graves' hyperthyroidism.

This clonotype was detected ten times or more. The chain couples TRBV30 to TRBJ2-2; no firm D call. The V gene's germline CDR1 is GTSNPN and CDR2 SVGIG (reference sequence). The CDR3 covers 11 residues. Trimming cost V 4 bases and J 4 bases, with 4 bases left between them. In DNA form, the CDR3 reads TGTGCCTGGAAGGGCACCGGGGAGCTGTTTTTT. It codes for CAWKGTGELFF.

Many counts were recorded for this clonotype. CDR3 sequence: CASSKDSRVTGELFF. In DNA, the CDR3 is TGTGCCAGCAGCAAAGATTCCAGGGTAACCGGGGAGCTGTTTTTT. The rearrangement joins TRBV12-3 or TRBV12-4 to TRBJ2-2; a weak D match, TRBD1 (5 bases). V was cut by 6 bases and J by 5 bases, with 16 bases left in between. This CDR3 contains 15 residues.

In its sample, this clonotype was seen many times. The chain couples TRBV10-3 to TRBJ1-5, with D hard to call. Per germline, CDR1 ENHRY and CDR2 SYGVKD. V was pared by 2 bases and J by 2 bases, with 10 bases between. This CDR3 comprises 15 residues. CDR3: CAISELERGNQPQHF. CDR3 nucleotide sequence: TGTGCCATCAGTGAGCTGGAGAGGGGCAATCAGCCCCAGCATTTT.

The chain joins TRBV7-2 to TRBJ2-3; D perhaps matches TRBD1 (6 bases). The CDR3 totals 16 residues. Trimming removed 4 bases at V and 3 bases at J, with 17 bases between. Germline CDR1 is SGHTA and CDR2 is FQGNSA. CDR3 sequence reads: CASSSGVGGVTDTQYF. CDR3 DNA: TGTGCCAGCAGCTCAGGGGTTGGAGGAGTAACAGATACGCAGTATTTT. The full variable domain, with the rest looked up from reference TRBV7-2 and TRBJ2-3, is GAGVSQSPSNKVTEKGKDVELRCDPISGHTALYWYRQSLGQGLEFLIYFQGNSAPDKSGLPSDRFSAERTGGSVSTLTIQRTQQEDSAVYLCASSSGVGGVTDTQYFGPGTRLTVL.

As for this clonotype: The conserved phenylalanine or tryptophan normally closing the CDR3 is absent here, so this likely arose from a read error. This chain joins TRBV5-1 and TRBJ1-1; TRBD1 matches at 7 bases. The CDR3 extends over 14 amino acids. Germline CDR1 is SGHRS and CDR2 is YFSETQ. The J segment lost 1 base and the V segment lost 4 bases, leaving 4 bases of the junction unmatched. CDR3 region: CASSPGDRNTEAFL. Written as DNA, the CDR3 is TGCGCCAGCAGCCCCGGGGACAGGAACACTGAAGCTTTCTTA.

This clonotype was detected only a few times. A much larger clone is a single base away; this may be a read error. The chain employs TRBV5-4 and TRBJ2-7, with 10 bases matching TRBD2. Looked up from germline, CDR1 is SGHNT and CDR2 is YYREEE (reference sequence). CDR3 length: 15 residues. CDR3 in amino acids: CASSPSGRESYGQYF. CDR3 coding DNA: TGTGCCAGCAGCCCTAGCGGGAGAGAGTCCTACGGGCAGTACTTC.

Notes on this clonotype: One end of the junction does not line up with germline, which may come from a read error. The chain uses TRBV12-3 or TRBV12-4 and TRBJ1-3, with D possibly TRBD1 on 6 matching bases. This CDR3 comprises 16 residues. The CDR3 sequence: CTSSLGGPQTGNTIYF. Here the CDR3 DNA reads TGTACCAGCAGTTTAGGGGGGCCACAGACTGGAAACACCATATATTTT.

V is TRBV5-1 and J is TRBJ2-3, with D tentatively TRBD1 (5 bases). The CDR3 sequence is 16 residues long. The germline V gene has CDR1 SGHRS and CDR2 YFSETQ. V lost 4 bases and J lost 2, with 17 bases in between. This CDR3 reads CASSRITMTDTDTQYF. Written as DNA, the CDR3 is TGCGCCAGCAGCAGAATAACAATGACAGACACAGATACGCAGTATTTT.

The chain employs TRBV12-3 or TRBV12-4 and TRBJ1-5; D call uncertain. The CDR3 contains 14 residues. The germline V and J ends were trimmed by 7 bases and 4 bases, with 14 bases remaining between them. CDR3 in amino acids: CASTPGRENQPQHF. The CDR3 DNA sequence: TGTGCCAGCACCCCTGGGAGGGAAAATCAGCCCCAGCATTTT.

This clonotype has more than one count but fewer than ten. This rearrangement joins TRBV12-3 or TRBV12-4 to TRBJ2-7; D unresolved. The CDR3 runs to 13 residues. V gave up 3 bases and J gave up 2 bases, with 8 bases separating them. The CDR3 coding sequence is TGTGCCAGCAGTTTTTCGAGAACCTACGAGCAGTACTTC. It encodes CASSFSRTYEQYF.

As to this clonotype: Mismatch with germline at one junction end may stem from a read error. The chain couples TRBV27 to TRBJ2-1; the match to TRBD1 covers 8 bases. The CDR3 has 15 residues. Germline-derived CDR1 and CDR2 are MNHEY and SMNVEV (reference sequence). The CDR3 DNA sequence: TGTGCCAGCAGTGCCCAGGGGGCGATCTACTATGAGCAGTTCTTC. Protein product: CASSAQGAIYYEQFF.

This clonotype turned up a few times. The junction departs from the called germline gene at one end, perhaps through a read error. The V call is TRBV12-3 or TRBV12-4, the J call TRBJ1-2, with D unclear. The CDR3 is 11 amino acids. CDR3 nucleotides: TGTGCCGGCAGTTTGAACTATGGCTACACCTTC. Its translation: CAGSLNYGYTF.

Comments on this clonotype: A much larger clone sits a single nucleotide away, making a read error possible. The gene calls are TRBV30 and TRBJ1-5, with a tentative D call TRBD1 (5 bases). Looked up from germline, CDR1 is GTSNPN and CDR2 is SVGIG (reference sequence). The CDR3 sequence is 16 residues long. The CDR3: CVWSTGVGASNQPQHF. In nucleotides, the CDR3 is TGTGTCTGGAGTACGGGGGTAGGGGCGAGCAATCAGCCCCAGCATTTT.

This clonotype has at least ten counts. This chain links TRBV28 with TRBJ1-5; D is uncertain. From germline, CDR1 is MDHEN and CDR2 SYDVKM. V lost 3 bases to trimming and J lost 0 bases, with 9 bases between them. The CDR3 has 15 amino acids. The CDR3 reads CASSLLSDSNQPQHF. The CDR3 coding sequence is TGTGCCAGCAGTTTGTTGAGTGATAGCAATCAGCCCCAGCATTTT.

This clonotype has ten or more counts. The rearrangement uses TRBV7-2 and TRBJ2-5; TRBD2 is a possible D gene (5 bases). CDR3 length: 14 amino acids. V was pared by 5 bases and J by 3 bases, with 13 bases between. Germline V gene sequence: CDR1 SGHTA, CDR2 FQGNSA. The CDR3 reads CASSPGTREETQYF. CDR3 nucleotides: TGTGCCAGCAGCCCAGGCACTAGGGAAGAGACCCAGTACTTC.

This clonotype came up many times. This chain connects TRBV28 to TRBJ2-7; D gene uncertain. The V gene lost 3 bases and the J gene lost 2 bases, with 20 bases spanning the gap. This CDR3 contains 17 residues. Germline assignment: CDR1 MDHEN and CDR2 SYDVKM. As DNA, the CDR3 is TGTGCCAGCAGTTTTTTTTCAATGCGGAGCCTAGCCTACGAGCAGTACTTC. This translates into CASSFFSMRSLAYEQYF.

The chain combines TRBV4-1 with TRBJ2-7, with 8 bases lining up with TRBD2. J lost 2 bases, V lost 4 bases, and 10 bases had no gene match. The CDR3 runs to 16 residues. In germline, CDR1 is MGHRA, CDR2 YSYEKL. CDR3 sequence reads: CASSPATGTRPYEQYF. The CDR3 coding sequence is TGCGCCAGCAGCCCGGCGACTGGGACTAGACCCTACGAGCAGTACTTC.

The chain recombines TRBV12-3 or TRBV12-4 with TRBJ1-6; TRBD1 might be the D (6 bases). With 6 bases removed from V and 7 bases from J, the gap between germline ends came to 10 bases. The CDR3 length is 13 residues. The CDR3 sequence: CASRQGGNSPLHF. The CDR3 DNA follows: TGTGCCAGCAGACAGGGAGGCAATTCACCCCTCCACTTT.

On this clonotype: A much larger clone sits a single nucleotide away, making a read error possible. J is TRBJ1-1 and V is TRBV10-1; D possibly corresponds to TRBD1 (5 bases). Trimming removed 1 base from V and 4 bases from J, with 19 bases in between. Germline lookup yields CDR1 WNHNN and CDR2 SYGVQD (reference sequence). This CDR3 is 17 amino acids long. The CDR3 DNA reads as TGCGCCAGCAGTGAGTTTTTGACAGAAGACCGGAGCACTGAAGCTTTCTTT. Residues: CASSEFLTEDRSTEAFF.

This clonotype was observed a few times. J is TRBJ2-1 and V is TRBV19; either TRBD1 or TRBD2 may fit D (5 bases each). This CDR3 spans 14 amino acids. Between the trimmed V and J ends, which lost 7 bases and 8 bases, there was a span of 18 bases. Looked up from germline, CDR1 is LNHDA and CDR2 is SQIVND (reference sequence). The CDR3 is CASNRDRDSDEQFF. The CDR3 DNA reads as TGTGCCAGTAATAGGGACCGCGACTCGGATGAGCAGTTCTTC. The full variable domain, completed using reference TRBV19 and TRBJ2-1, is DGGITQSPKYLFRKEGQNVTLSCEQNLNHDAMYWYRQDPGQGLRLIYYSQIVNDFQKGDIAEGYSVSREKKESFPLTVTSAQKNPTAFYLCASNRDRDSDEQFFGPGTRLTVL.

This clonotype was recorded a few times. The rearrangement links TRBV12-3 or TRBV12-4 to TRBJ1-6; the match to TRBD1 covers 8 bases. After removal of 10 bases from V and 8 bases from J, the junction contained 10 bases not matched to a gene. The CDR3 is 14 residues long. CDR3 residues: CATWTGLWDSPLHF. CDR3 bases: TGTGCCACATGGACAGGGCTATGGGATTCACCCCTCCACTTT.

This clonotype has ten or more counts. V usage is TRBV2 and J usage is TRBJ2-5; D gene uncertain. The CDR3 extends over 16 amino acids. Germline-derived CDR1 and CDR2 are SNHLY and FYNNEI. V was clipped by 3 bases and J by 4 bases, with 18 bases between them. The CDR3 here is CASSDGVWTKGETQYF. As DNA, the CDR3 is TGTGCCAGCAGTGACGGTGTTTGGACCAAGGGAGAGACCCAGTACTTC. Full variable domain (remainder filled in from reference TRBV2 and TRBJ2-5): EPEVTQTPSHQVTQMGQEVILRCVPISNHLYFYWYRQILGQKVEFLVSFYNNEISEKSEIFDDQFSVERPDGSNFTLKIRSTKLEDSAMYFCASSDGVWTKGETQYFGPGTRLLVL.

This chain uses TRBV10-3 with TRBJ1-2; D remains unclear. The CDR3 contains 12 residues. Deletions cut 4 bases from V and 2 bases from J, with 5 bases between. Germline assignment: CDR1 ENHRY and CDR2 SYGVKD. Written as DNA, the CDR3 is TGTGCCATCAGTGTGGGAAACTATGGCTACACCTTC. It specifies CAISVGNYGYTF.

This clonotype showed up just a few times. V and J are TRBV30 and TRBJ2-7; a possible D gene is TRBD2 (6 bases). The germline CDR1 and CDR2 sequences are GTSNPN and SVGIG (reference sequence). V shed 4 bases and J shed 0 bases, with 7 bases lying between them. The CDR3 runs 12 residues. CDR3 bases: TGTGCCTGGACGGACTACTCCTACGAGCAGTACTTC. It specifies CAWTDYSYEQYF.

This clonotype was counted at least ten times. This chain uses TRBV14 with TRBJ2-1; 7 positions match TRBD1. The V and J ends lost 3 bases and 6 bases, in that order; junction bases with no gene match: 8. Germline loops: CDR1 SGHDN, CDR2 FVKESK. CDR3 length equals 15 residues. CDR3 in DNA: TGTGCCAGCAGCCATTTGGGACAGAGGGGCAATGAGCAGTTCTTC. The encoded protein is CASSHLGQRGNEQFF.

This clonotype has a handful of counts. The chain recombines TRBV18 with TRBJ1-3, with TRBD1 as a possible D gene (6 bases). Germline CDR1 is KGHSH and CDR2 is LQKENI. The CDR3 has 17 amino acids. Between the trimmed V and J ends, which lost 4 bases and 0 bases, there was a span of 16 bases. The CDR3 sequence: CASSLGQLYSSGNTIYF. The CDR3 DNA follows: TGTGCCAGCTCACTCGGACAGTTATATTCCTCTGGAAACACCATATATTTT.

The sample holds many counts of this clonotype. The V call is TRBV6-5, the J call TRBJ2-7, with 11 bases lining up with TRBD1. V trimming: 3 bases; J trimming: 2 bases; junction bases outside the gene matches: 3. From germline, CDR1 is MNHEY and CDR2 SVGAGI. This CDR3 spans 15 amino acids. This CDR3 is CASSYGDRGTYEQYF. The CDR3 region has the DNA TGTGCCAGCAGTTATGGGGACAGGGGGACCTACGAGCAGTACTTC.

There are a few counts of this clonotype. V usage is TRBV13 and J usage is TRBJ2-6, with a weak D call TRBD1 (8 bases). Deletions cut 3 bases from V and 0 bases from J, with 18 bases between. From germline, CDR1 is PRHDT and CDR2 FYEKMQ (reference sequence). The CDR3 has 19 residues. CDR3 bases: TGTGCCAGCAGCTTGACAGGGGCGGGGGCTTACTCTGGGGCCAACGTCCTGACTTTC. It yields the protein CASSLTGAGAYSGANVLTF.

This clonotype has ten or more counts. V and J are TRBV24-1 and TRBJ2-5; 12 nucleotides agree with TRBD1. With V trimmed by 7 bases and J by 1 base, 9 bases remained unmatched. Germline V gives CDR1 KGHDR, CDR2 SFDVKD. The CDR3 length is 17 residues. CDR3 in amino acids: CATSGDRGRVIQETQYF. The CDR3, as DNA: TGTGCCACCAGCGGGGACAGGGGGCGTGTAATCCAAGAGACCCAGTACTTC.

This clonotype was picked up many times. The V call is TRBV5-1, the J call TRBJ2-1; 9 bases are a match to TRBD2. Germline V gene sequence: CDR1 SGHRS, CDR2 YFSETQ. Losses at the gene ends were 7 bases for V and 5 bases for J; bases not matched to a gene: 7. CDR3 length: 14 residues. The CDR3 DNA reads TGCGCCAGCCGCATAGCGGGAGACCACAATGAGCAGTTCTTC. Protein sequence: CASRIAGDHNEQFF.

This clonotype was counted ten times or more. This CDR3 reads CASSPTRGHSAAFF. CDR3 in DNA: TGTGCCAGCAGTCCGACCAGGGGGCATTCTGCAGCTTTCTTT. The chain employs TRBV28 and TRBJ1-1, with 8 nucleotides matching TRBD1. The V gene's germline CDR1 is MDHEN and CDR2 SYDVKM. V gave up 5 bases and J gave up 10 bases; unmatched junction bases: 12. This CDR3 has 14 residues.

The sample holds many counts of this clonotype. The rearrangement links TRBV2 to TRBJ2-7, with 8 bases matching TRBD1. The CDR3 length is 16 residues. Germline V CDR1 and CDR2: SNHLY, FYNNEI. The J segment lost 7 bases and the V segment lost 4 bases, leaving 15 bases of the junction unmatched. This chain's CDR3 is CASSGTGTGNPREQYF. Here the CDR3 DNA reads TGTGCCAGCAGTGGAACCGGGACAGGTAACCCTCGGGAGCAGTACTTC.